One sample yielded the 28 T cell receptor beta chains listed below, sequenced in a study of shared clonotypes between healthy human individuals. The table came from immunoSEQ multiplex PCR; TCRdb's copy has only in-frame clones and leaves some out. The repertoire consists of hundreds of thousands of clones, with 90% to 97% occurring once and the leading ten covering around 0.1%. Naive CD8 cells lacked CD45RO, underwent positive selection for CCR7 and left out terminally differentiated effector memory CD45RA+ cells. Sequenced: naive CD8+ T cells sorted from blood. These receptor sequences come from a young woman in good health.

The chain employs TRBV28 and TRBJ2-5, with D possibly being TRBD1 (6 bases). The J call may be incorrect, as the DNA end agrees better with TRBJ2-7. Germline CDR1 is MDHEN and CDR2 is SYDVKM. The CDR3 runs to 14 residues. CDR3 in amino acids: CASSFPGQHYEQYF. CDR3 nucleotides: TGTGCCAGCAGTTTTCCCGGACAGCACTACGAGCAGTACTTC.

In the case of this clone: Other DNA sequences of this sample code for an identical CDR3. The gene calls are TRBV27 and TRBJ2-7; 13 bases align to TRBD2. Looked up from germline, CDR1 is MNHEY and CDR2 is SMNVEV (reference sequence). Trimming took 6 bases from V and 3 from J; bases not matched to a gene: 5. The CDR3 loop spans 15 amino acids. The CDR3 coding sequence is TGTGCCAGCAGCCCCGGGACTAGCGGGAACTACGAGCAGTACTTC. Its protein product is CASSPGTSGNYEQYF.

The CDR3 region has the DNA TGTGCCAGTTCGGGTAGGACTGGCTACACCTTC. This sequence encodes CASSGRTGYTF. The chain recombines TRBV6-5 with TRBJ1-2, with D hard to call. Germline loops: CDR1 MNHEY, CDR2 SVGAGI. This CDR3 region has 11 residues. Trimming removed 9 bases from V and 7 bases from J, with 12 bases in between.

V usage is TRBV10-1 and J usage is TRBJ1-1, with D perhaps matching TRBD1 (6 bases). CDR3 length: 16 residues. Germline loops: CDR1 WNHNN, CDR2 SYGVQD (reference sequence). Trimming cost V 9 bases and J 0 bases, with 20 bases left between them. The CDR3 coding sequence is TGCGCCAGACCTACCGGACAGAGGGCTATGAACACTGAAGCTTTCTTT. Translating it yields CARPTGQRAMNTEAFF.

The V gene is TRBV5-1, the J gene TRBJ2-7, with a weak D call TRBD2 (5 bases). CDR1 SGHRS and CDR2 YFSETQ come from the germline V gene. The V gene lost 4 bases and the J gene lost 0 bases, with 8 bases spanning the gap. The CDR3 runs to 13 residues. The CDR3 nucleotides read TGCGCCAGCAGCGAGGGAAGCTCCTACGAGCAGTACTTC. Translation: CASSEGSSYEQYF.

The gene calls are TRBV9 and TRBJ2-2; D is undetermined. Germline V lookup: CDR1 SGDLS, CDR2 YYNGEE. The CDR3 runs to 13 residues. Trimming shortened V by 3 bases and J by 6 bases, and 9 bases separated the two germline ends. CDR3: CASSEPLAGELFF. CDR3 nucleotide sequence: TGTGCCAGCAGCGAGCCCCTGGCCGGGGAGCTGTTTTTT.

The CDR3 here is CASRTRQGVSGANVLTF. In DNA, the CDR3 is TGTGCCAGCAGAACCCGACAGGGCGTCTCTGGGGCCAACGTCCTGACTTTC. The chain combines TRBV13 with TRBJ2-6, with 7 nucleotides matching TRBD1. J gave up 0 bases and V 6 bases, and 8 bases lay outside the gene matches. Germline V gene sequence: CDR1 PRHDT, CDR2 FYEKMQ (reference sequence). This CDR3 has 17 residues.

This clone turned up a few times. The CDR3 sequence is CASSLGEVPLRRNEKLFF. The CDR3 nucleotides are TGCGCCAGCAGCCTCGGCGAAGTCCCCCTTCGGCGGAATGAAAAACTGTTTTTT. This chain uses TRBV5-1 with TRBJ1-4; no reliable D call. V was clipped by 4 bases and J by 5 bases, with 24 bases between them. The germline CDR1 and CDR2 sequences are SGHRS and YFSETQ. The CDR3 is 18 amino acids.

The V gene is TRBV29-1, the J gene TRBJ1-1, with 11 bases that match TRBD1. CDR1 SQVTM and CDR2 ANQGSEA come from the germline V gene. CDR3 length: 17 residues. J lost 0 bases, V lost 7 bases, and 13 bases had no gene match. CDR3 in DNA: TGCAGCGCTAGAGGGACAGGGGGACAACGGATGAACACTGAAGCTTTCTTT. Its protein is CSARGTGGQRMNTEAFF. Full variable domain (remainder filled in from reference TRBV29-1 and TRBJ1-1): SAVISQKPSRDICQRGTSLTIQCQVDSQVTMMFWYRQQPGQSLTLIATANQGSEATYESGFVIDKFPISRPNLTFSTLTVSNMSPEDSSIYLCSARGTGGQRMNTEAFFGQGTRLTVV.

The chain carries TRBV5-4 and TRBJ2-7; tentative D call: TRBD1 (5 bases). Germline assignment: CDR1 SGHNT and CDR2 YYREEE (reference sequence). This CDR3 comprises 13 residues. V lost 0 bases and J 5 bases, leaving 9 bases between the germline ends. The CDR3 spells CASSLGTPDEQYF. The CDR3 DNA reads as TGTGCCAGCAGCTTGGGGACACCCGACGAGCAGTACTTC.

The genes are TRBV11-3 and TRBJ1-6; 8 bases are shared with TRBD1. V dropped 4 bases and J dropped 8; count of bases not matched to a gene: 7. This CDR3 contains 15 residues. CDR1 is SGHNT and CDR2 is YENEEA in the germline V gene. The CDR3 nucleotides read TGTGCCAGCAGCTCCAGGACAGGGAGGGATTCACCCCTCCACTTT. This encodes CASSSRTGRDSPLHF.

The chain has TRBV6-6 and TRBJ2-5, with 7 nucleotides matching TRBD1. J gave up 9 bases and V 3 bases, and 10 bases lay outside the gene matches. Germline V lookup: CDR1 MNHNY, CDR2 SVGAGI (reference sequence). The CDR3 has 14 residues. In nucleotides, the CDR3 is TGTGCCAGCAGTTATCCTGAGGGGGCGATGTCCCAGTACTTC. Translating gives CASSYPEGAMSQYF.

The chain uses TRBV10-1 and TRBJ2-2, with 8 bases fitting TRBD1. V was pared by 8 bases and J by 4 bases, with 12 bases of the junction left unmatched. Germline loops: CDR1 WNHNN, CDR2 SYGVQD (reference sequence). The CDR3 contains 16 residues. CDR3 protein: CASPINRTGLTGELFF. CDR3 nucleotides: TGCGCCAGCCCGATTAATCGGACAGGGCTCACCGGGGAGCTGTTTTTT.

This sequence joins TRBV2 and TRBJ2-1; D is uncertain. This CDR3 has 15 amino acids. CDR1 is SNHLY and CDR2 is FYNNEI in the germline V gene. The V end lost 3 bases, the J end lost 8 bases, and 17 bases lay between the germline ends. CDR3 residues: CASSEFISRTDEQFF. CDR3 sequence (DNA): TGTGCCAGCAGTGAGTTTATCTCTAGAACGGATGAGCAGTTCTTC.

V is TRBV27 and J is TRBJ1-4, with D uncertain. Trimming removed 6 bases from V and 4 bases from J, with 12 bases in between. The CDR3 contains 14 residues. The V gene's germline CDR1 is MNHEY and CDR2 SMNVEV (reference sequence). The CDR3 region has the DNA TGTGCCAGCAGCTTCTCCTACGGTAATGAAAAACTGTTTTTT. This encodes CASSFSYGNEKLFF.

J is TRBJ2-4 and V is TRBV27; 7 bases map to TRBD2. This CDR3 comprises 13 residues. CDR1 is MNHEY, CDR2 SMNVEV, per germline (reference sequence). V was pared by 6 bases and J by 6 bases, with 5 bases of the junction left unmatched. The CDR3: CASSGAGPNIQYF. DNA of the CDR3: TGTGCCAGCAGCGGAGCGGGACCAAACATTCAGTACTTC.

This chain connects TRBV13 to TRBJ2-7; D gene unclear. Germline-derived CDR1 and CDR2 are PRHDT and FYEKMQ (reference sequence). The CDR3 has 13 residues. V was trimmed by 6 bases and J by 0 bases, leaving 9 bases between them. The DNA of the CDR3 is TGTGCCAGCAGTGGCAGTAGCTCCTACGAGCAGTACTTC. Translating it yields CASSGSSSYEQYF.

The V and J genes are TRBV5-1 and TRBJ2-7; a weak D match, TRBD2 (5 bases). CDR1 SGHRS and CDR2 YFSETQ come from the germline V gene. V was clipped by 2 bases and J by 2 bases, with 14 bases between them. This CDR3 region has 15 residues. CDR3 sequence reads: CASSFDGIQTYEQYF. For the CDR3, the DNA is TGCGCCAGCAGCTTCGACGGGATTCAAACCTACGAGCAGTACTTC.

The genes are TRBV4-1 and TRBJ2-7, with TRBD1 matching over 9 bases. Trimming at V came to 4 bases and at J to 4 bases, leaving 8 bases not matched to a gene. This CDR3 is built from 15 residues. Germline V gene data show CDR1 as MGHRA and CDR2 as YSYEKL. The CDR3 nucleotides are TGCGCCAGCAGCCCCGGACAGGGGTTAGGGTACGAGCAGTACTTC. It translates to CASSPGQGLGYEQYF.

The rearrangement joins TRBV11-2 to TRBJ2-3, with 10 nucleotides matching TRBD1. CDR3 length: 15 residues. CDR1 is SGHAT and CDR2 is FQNNGV in the germline V gene. The trim removed 4 bases at V and 6 bases at J, leaving 7 bases unmatched. CDR3: CASSSTGGDLDTQYF. The CDR3 DNA reads TGTGCCAGCAGCTCGACAGGGGGCGATTTGGATACGCAGTATTTT.

This chain uses TRBV27 with TRBJ2-2; 8 bases are shared with TRBD2. The ends lost 5 bases at V and 6 bases at J; junction bases unmatched: 8. Germline V gives CDR1 MNHEY, CDR2 SMNVEV (reference sequence). This CDR3 region has 15 residues. The CDR3 is CASSPIAGKAGELFF. The CDR3 DNA reads TGTGCCAGCAGTCCGATAGCGGGAAAGGCCGGGGAGCTGTTTTTT.

The rearrangement joins TRBV19 to TRBJ1-5, with D tentatively TRBD1 (5 bases). The CDR3 has 15 amino acids. Trimming took 0 bases from V and 2 from J, leaving 8 bases between them. The germline CDR1 and CDR2 sequences are LNHDA and SQIVND (reference sequence). The CDR3 sequence: CASSIDRDGNQPQHF. In DNA, the CDR3 is TGTGCCAGTAGTATAGACAGGGATGGCAATCAGCCCCAGCATTTT.

The rearrangement links TRBV25-1 to TRBJ2-7, with D perhaps matching TRBD1 (6 bases). Germline CDR1 and CDR2: MGHDK and SYGVNS. The CDR3 covers 12 residues. The V gene lost 9 bases and the J gene lost 2 bases, with 11 bases spanning the gap. Here the CDR3 DNA reads TGTGCCAGAGGGACACCCACCTACGAGCAGTACTTC. Translating it yields CARGTPTYEQYF.

V is TRBV7-6 and J is TRBJ2-7; 8 nucleotides match TRBD1. Germline assignment: CDR1 SGHVS and CDR2 FNYEAQ. The V segment lost 2 bases and the J segment 5 bases; nucleotides outside the gene matches: 8. The CDR3 runs to 15 residues. The CDR3, as DNA: TGTGCCAGCAGCTTAAGCGCAGGGGGCTTGGACGAGCAGTACTTC. Translation: CASSLSAGGLDEQYF. The complete variable domain, with remaining parts taken from reference TRBV7-6 and TRBJ2-7, reads GAGVSQSPRYKVTKRGQDVALRCDPISGHVSLYWYRQALGQGPEFLTYFNYEAQQDKSGLPNDRFSAERPEGSISTLTIQRTEQRDSAMYRCASSLSAGGLDEQYFGPGTRLTVT.

This chain links TRBV27 with TRBJ1-5; no definite D call. The CDR3 extends over 16 amino acids. In germline, CDR1 is MNHEY, CDR2 SMNVEV (reference sequence). Trimming took 8 bases from V and 9 from J, leaving 26 bases between them. Here the CDR3 reads CASGGPDGSISWPQHF. The CDR3 coding sequence is TGTGCCAGCGGAGGACCGGACGGCTCAATCAGTTGGCCCCAGCATTTT.

J is TRBJ2-1 and V is TRBV29-1; a possible D gene is TRBD2 (6 bases). Germline values: CDR1 SQVTM, CDR2 ANQGSEA. V shed 2 bases and J shed 9 bases, with 17 bases lying between them. The CDR3 loop spans 14 amino acids. The CDR3 nucleotides read TGCAGCGTTGAACCGGAGGGCGTTTTGGGTGAGCAGTTCTTC. Translated, it gives CSVEPEGVLGEQFF.

The chain recombines TRBV4-1 with TRBJ2-3; the match to TRBD2 covers 14 bases. J lost 3 bases, V lost 0 bases, and 5 bases had no gene match. The CDR3 consists of 18 residues. CDR1 is MGHRA and CDR2 is YSYEKL in the germline V gene. CDR3 coding DNA: TGCGCCAGCAGCCAAGATCGACTAGCGGGAGGGCCAACAGATACGCAGTATTTT. It is translated as CASSQDRLAGGPTDTQYF.

In the case of this clone: Different DNA sequences within this sample yield the same CDR3. This chain connects TRBV9 to TRBJ1-1; D is undetermined. Between the trimmed V and J ends, which lost 0 bases and 1 base, there was a span of 7 bases. CDR3 size: 14 residues. Germline V lookup: CDR1 SGDLS, CDR2 YYNGEE. This CDR3 is CASSVAWGNTEAFF. CDR3 DNA: TGTGCCAGCAGCGTAGCCTGGGGGAACACTGAAGCTTTCTTT.